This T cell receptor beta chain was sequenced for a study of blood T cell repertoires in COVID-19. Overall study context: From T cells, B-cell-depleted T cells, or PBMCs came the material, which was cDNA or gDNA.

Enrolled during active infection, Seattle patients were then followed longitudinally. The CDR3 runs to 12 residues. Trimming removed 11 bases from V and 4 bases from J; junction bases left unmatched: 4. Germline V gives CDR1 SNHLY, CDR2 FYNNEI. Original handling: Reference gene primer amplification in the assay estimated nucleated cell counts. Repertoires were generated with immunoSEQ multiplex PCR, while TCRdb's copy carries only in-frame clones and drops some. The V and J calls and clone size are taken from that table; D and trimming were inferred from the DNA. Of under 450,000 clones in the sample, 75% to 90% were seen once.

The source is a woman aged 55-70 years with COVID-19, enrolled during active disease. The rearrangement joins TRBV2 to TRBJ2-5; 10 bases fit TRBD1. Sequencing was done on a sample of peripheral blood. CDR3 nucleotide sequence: TGTGCCGGGGGGGACAGGGGAGAGACCCAGTACTTC. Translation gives CAGGDRGETQYF.